This TCR beta chain emerged from a study of shared clonotypes between healthy human individuals. Background on the study: Used for every donor were three CD4 naive, three CD4 memory, two CD8 naive and one CD8 memory plate. General observations from the study: Compared with memory subsets, naive subsets generally had larger estimated richness.

In the case of this clone: The antigen is undetermined.

This CDR3 comprises 13 residues. CDR1 and CDR2 from the germline V gene are MDHEN and SYDVKM. V was clipped by 7 bases and J by 4 bases, with 11 bases between them. The donor cohort consisted entirely of Caucasian adults residing in Nashville, Tennessee. Deep was the level at which the assay was run. The protocol was immunoSEQ multiplex PCR, while the TCRdb copy is restricted to in-frame clones and leaves out a portion. The sample lists approximately 330,000 clones, around 70% occurring once. This TCR was recovered from a man aged 25 to 40 in good health. Sequencing used memory CD4+ T cells sorted from blood. Subset of the sample: CD45RA-negative fraction. The J gene is TRBJ1-3, the V gene TRBV28; D is undetermined. The CDR3 nucleotides are TGTGCCAGCACTGAGGATAGGGGAAACACCATATATTTT. This gives the protein CASTEDRGNTIYF.